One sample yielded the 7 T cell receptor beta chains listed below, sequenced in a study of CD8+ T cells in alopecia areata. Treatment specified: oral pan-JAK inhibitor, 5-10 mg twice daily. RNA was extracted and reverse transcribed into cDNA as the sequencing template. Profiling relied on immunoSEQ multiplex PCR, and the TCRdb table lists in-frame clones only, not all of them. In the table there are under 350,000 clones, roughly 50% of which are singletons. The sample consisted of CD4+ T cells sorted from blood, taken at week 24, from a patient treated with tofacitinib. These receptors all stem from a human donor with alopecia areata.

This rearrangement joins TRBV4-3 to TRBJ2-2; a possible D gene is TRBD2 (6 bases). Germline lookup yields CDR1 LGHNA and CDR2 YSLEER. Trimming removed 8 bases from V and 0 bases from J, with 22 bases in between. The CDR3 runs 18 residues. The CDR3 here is CASHPRGSGGANTGELFF. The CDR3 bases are TGCGCCAGCCATCCGCGGGGCAGTGGCGGGGCGAACACCGGGGAGCTGTTTTTT.

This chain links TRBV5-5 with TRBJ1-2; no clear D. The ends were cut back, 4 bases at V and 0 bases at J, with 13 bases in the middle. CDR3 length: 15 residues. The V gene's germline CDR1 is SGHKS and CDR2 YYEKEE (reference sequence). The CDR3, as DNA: TGTGCCAGCAGCCCATCTCAGTTTTCTAACTATGGCTACACCTTC. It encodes CASSPSQFSNYGYTF. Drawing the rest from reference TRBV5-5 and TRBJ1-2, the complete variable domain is DAGVTQSPTHLIKTRGQQVTLRCSPISGHKSVSWYQQVLGQGPQFIFQYYEKEERGRGNFPDRFSARQFPNYSSELNVNALLLGDSALYLCASSPSQFSNYGYTFGSGTRLTVV.

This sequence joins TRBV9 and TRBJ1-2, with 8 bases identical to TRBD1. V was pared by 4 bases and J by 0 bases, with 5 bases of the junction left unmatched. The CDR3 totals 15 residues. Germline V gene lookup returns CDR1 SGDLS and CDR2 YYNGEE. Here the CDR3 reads CASSTQGAPNYGYTF. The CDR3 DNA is TGTGCCAGCAGCACCCAGGGGGCGCCTAACTATGGCTACACCTTC.

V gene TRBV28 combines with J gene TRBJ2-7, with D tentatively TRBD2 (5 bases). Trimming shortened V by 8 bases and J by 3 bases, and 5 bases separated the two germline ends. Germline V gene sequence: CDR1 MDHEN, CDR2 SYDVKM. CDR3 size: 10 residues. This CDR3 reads CASGGYEQYF. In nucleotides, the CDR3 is TGTGCCAGCGGAGGCTACGAGCAGTACTTC.

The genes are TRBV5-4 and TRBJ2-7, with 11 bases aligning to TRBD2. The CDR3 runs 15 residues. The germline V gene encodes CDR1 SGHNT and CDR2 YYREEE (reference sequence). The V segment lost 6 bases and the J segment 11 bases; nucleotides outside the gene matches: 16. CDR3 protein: CASIDTGTSGAREYF. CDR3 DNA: TGTGCCAGCATCGATACCGGGACTAGCGGTGCTAGGGAGTACTTC.

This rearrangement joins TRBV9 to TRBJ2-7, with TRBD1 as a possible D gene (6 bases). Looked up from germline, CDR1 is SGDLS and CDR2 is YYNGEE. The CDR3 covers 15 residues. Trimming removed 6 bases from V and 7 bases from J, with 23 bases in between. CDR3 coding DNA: TGTGCCAGCACCCCAGGGGTGTCTACTCTTAAGGAGCAGTACTTC. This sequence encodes CASTPGVSTLKEQYF.

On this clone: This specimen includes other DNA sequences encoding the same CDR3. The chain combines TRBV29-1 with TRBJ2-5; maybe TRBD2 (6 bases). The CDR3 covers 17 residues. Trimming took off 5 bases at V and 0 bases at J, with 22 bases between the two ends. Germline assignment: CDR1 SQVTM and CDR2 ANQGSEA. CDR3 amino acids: CSVSRVGRGLDQETQYF. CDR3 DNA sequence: TGCAGCGTTTCACGCGTCGGGCGGGGATTGGACCAAGAGACCCAGTACTTC.